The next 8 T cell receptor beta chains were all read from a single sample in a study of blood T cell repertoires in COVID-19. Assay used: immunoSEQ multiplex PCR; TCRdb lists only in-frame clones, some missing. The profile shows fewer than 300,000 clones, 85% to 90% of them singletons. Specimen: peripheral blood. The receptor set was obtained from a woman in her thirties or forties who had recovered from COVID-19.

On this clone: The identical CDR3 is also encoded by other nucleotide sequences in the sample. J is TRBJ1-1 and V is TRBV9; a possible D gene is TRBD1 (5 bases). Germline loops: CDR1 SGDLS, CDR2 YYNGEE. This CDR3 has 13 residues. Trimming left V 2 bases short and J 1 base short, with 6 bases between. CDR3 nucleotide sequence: TGTGCCAGCAGCGTCCAGGGGAACACTGAAGCTTTCTTT. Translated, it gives CASSVQGNTEAFF.

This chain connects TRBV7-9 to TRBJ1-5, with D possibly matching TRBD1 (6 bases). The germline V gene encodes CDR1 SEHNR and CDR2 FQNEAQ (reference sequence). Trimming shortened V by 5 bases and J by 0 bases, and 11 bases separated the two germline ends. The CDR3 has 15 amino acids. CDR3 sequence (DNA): TGTGCCAGCAGCCAAGGGGGGGGTAGCAATCAGCCCCAGCATTTT. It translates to CASSQGGGSNQPQHF.

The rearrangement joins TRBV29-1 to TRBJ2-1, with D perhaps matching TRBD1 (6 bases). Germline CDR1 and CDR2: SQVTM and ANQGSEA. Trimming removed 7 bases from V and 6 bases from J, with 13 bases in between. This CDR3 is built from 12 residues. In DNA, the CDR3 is TGCAGCGCCCCGAGGGGGAGCAATGAGCAGTTCTTC. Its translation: CSAPRGSNEQFF.

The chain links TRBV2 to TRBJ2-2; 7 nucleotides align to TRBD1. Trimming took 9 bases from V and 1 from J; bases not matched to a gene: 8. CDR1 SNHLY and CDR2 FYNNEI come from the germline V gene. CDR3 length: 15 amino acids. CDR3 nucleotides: TGTGCCAGGGCGTTAAGACAGGGGAACACCGGGGAGCTGTTTTTT. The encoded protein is CARALRQGNTGELFF.

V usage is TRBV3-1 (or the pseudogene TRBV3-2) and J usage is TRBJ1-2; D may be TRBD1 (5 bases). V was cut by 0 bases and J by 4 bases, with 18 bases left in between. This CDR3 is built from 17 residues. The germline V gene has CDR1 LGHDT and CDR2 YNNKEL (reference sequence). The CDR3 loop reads CASSQDGAGGSVYGYTF. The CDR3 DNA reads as TGTGCCAGCAGCCAAGATGGAGCGGGGGGTTCCGTCTATGGCTACACCTTC.

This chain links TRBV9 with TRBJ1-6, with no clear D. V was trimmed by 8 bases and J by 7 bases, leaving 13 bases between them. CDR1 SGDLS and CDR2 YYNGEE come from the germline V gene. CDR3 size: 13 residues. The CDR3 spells CASTSGVNSPLHF. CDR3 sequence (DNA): TGTGCCAGTACGTCCGGGGTAAATTCACCCCTCCACTTT.

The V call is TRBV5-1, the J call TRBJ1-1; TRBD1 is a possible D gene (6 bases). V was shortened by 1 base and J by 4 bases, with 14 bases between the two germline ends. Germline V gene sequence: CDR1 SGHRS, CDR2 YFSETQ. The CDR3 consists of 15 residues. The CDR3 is CASSLFGEGVTEAFF. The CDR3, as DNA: TGCGCCAGCAGCTTGTTCGGTGAGGGGGTCACTGAAGCTTTCTTT.

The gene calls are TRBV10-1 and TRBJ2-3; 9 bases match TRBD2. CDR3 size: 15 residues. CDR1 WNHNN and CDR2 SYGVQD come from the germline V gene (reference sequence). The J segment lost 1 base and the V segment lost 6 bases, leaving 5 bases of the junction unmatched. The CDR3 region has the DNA TGCGCCAGCAGCCTTAGCGGGGGAGGCACAGATACGCAGTATTTT. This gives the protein CASSLSGGGTDTQYF.